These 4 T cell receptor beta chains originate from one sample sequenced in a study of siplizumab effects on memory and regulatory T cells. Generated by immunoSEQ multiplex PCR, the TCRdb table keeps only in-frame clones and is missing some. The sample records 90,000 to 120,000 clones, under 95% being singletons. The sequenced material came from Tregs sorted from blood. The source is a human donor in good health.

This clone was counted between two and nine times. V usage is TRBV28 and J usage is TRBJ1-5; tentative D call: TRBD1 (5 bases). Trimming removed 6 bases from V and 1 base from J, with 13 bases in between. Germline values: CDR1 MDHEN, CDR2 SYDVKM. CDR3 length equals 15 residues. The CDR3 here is CASRFFDRSNQPQHF. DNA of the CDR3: TGTGCCAGCAGGTTCTTCGACAGAAGCAATCAGCCCCAGCATTTT.

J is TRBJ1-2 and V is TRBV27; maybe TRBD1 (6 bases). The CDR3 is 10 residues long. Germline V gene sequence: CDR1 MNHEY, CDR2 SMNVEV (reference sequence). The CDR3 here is CARGGYGYTF. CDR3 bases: TGTGCGAGGGGGGGTTATGGCTACACCTTC.

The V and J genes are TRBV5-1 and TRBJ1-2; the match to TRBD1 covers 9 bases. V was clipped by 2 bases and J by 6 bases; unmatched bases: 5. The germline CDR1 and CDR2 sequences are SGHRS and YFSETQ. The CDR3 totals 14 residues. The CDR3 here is CASSLGQGWHGYTF. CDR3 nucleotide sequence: TGCGCCAGCAGCTTAGGACAGGGGTGGCATGGCTACACCTTC.

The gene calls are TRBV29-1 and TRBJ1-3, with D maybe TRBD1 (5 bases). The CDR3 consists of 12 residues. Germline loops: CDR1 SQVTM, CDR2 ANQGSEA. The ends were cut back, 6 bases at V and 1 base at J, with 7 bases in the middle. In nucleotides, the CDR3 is TGCAGCGTCAGGGAATCTGGAAACACCATATATTTT. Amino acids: CSVRESGNTIYF.